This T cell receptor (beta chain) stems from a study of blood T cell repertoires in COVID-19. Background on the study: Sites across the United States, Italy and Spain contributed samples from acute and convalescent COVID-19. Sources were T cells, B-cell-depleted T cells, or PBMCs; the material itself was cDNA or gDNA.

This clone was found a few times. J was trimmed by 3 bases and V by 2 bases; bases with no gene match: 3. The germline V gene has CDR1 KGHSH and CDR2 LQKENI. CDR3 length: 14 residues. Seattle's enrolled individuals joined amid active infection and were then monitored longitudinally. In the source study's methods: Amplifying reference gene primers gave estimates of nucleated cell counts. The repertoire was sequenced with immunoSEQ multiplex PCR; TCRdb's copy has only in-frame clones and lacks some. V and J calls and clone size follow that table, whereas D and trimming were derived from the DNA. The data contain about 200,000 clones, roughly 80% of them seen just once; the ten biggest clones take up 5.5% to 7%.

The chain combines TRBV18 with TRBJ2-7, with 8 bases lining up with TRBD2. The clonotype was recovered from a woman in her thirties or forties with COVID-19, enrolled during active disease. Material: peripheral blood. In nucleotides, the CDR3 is TGTGCCAGCTCACCAACTAGCGGTGACTACGAGCAGTACTTC. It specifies CASSPTSGDYEQYF.